This TCR beta chain was recovered during a study of T-cell reconstitution after alpha-beta-depleted transplantation in children (dated by TCRdb to 2016 to 2017). Describing the broader study: Using TCR repertoire profiling, the study followed T-cell immune reconstitution in a quantitative way in children after TCRalphabeta/CD19-depleted allogeneic hematopoietic cell transplantation. Study-wide findings and limitations: In some patients, the high TCRbeta diversity seen at day 60 was put down to recipient T cells and intrathymic progenitors that had survived conditioning. The frequencies of hyperexpanded clones fell over the following months, and after one year, T-cell counts and TCRbeta diversity were mostly attributed to newly produced T cells. The apparently early alphabetaT-cell count recovery about two months after transplant was reportedly dependent on only several hundred rapidly expanded clones derived from non-depleted graft cells.

Explained via the paper, the treatment or condition label denotes: allogeneic hematopoietic cell transplantation with graft depleted of TCRalphabeta T cells and CD19 B cells. The children who served as transplant recipients had been given grafts of TCRalphabeta/CD19-depleted allogeneic hematopoietic cells. From cysteine to phenylalanine, the CDR3 is 16 amino acids long. Only the CDR3 DNA stays, 48 bases, in frame from base 1. V is reduced by 1 base and J by 0 bases, leaving a spacing of 11 bases between them. CDR1 and CDR2 were assigned from the germline V gene as MGHRA and YSYEKL. This clonotype was observed many times. It has no known antigen specificity. No qualities accompany the bases; no much larger clone lies one base away. Libraries came from PCR. Sequencing used an Illumina HiSeq 2500. TCR libraries were prepared with molecular barcoding, using unique molecular identifiers to normalize TCRbeta repertoire quantification. The raw public data were reprocessed by TCRdb itself: fastp quality trimming at Q25, MiXCR clonotype calling, in-frame beta chains only. For every CDR3 protein sequence, its rows merge into one entry that carries the most common genes and DNA. The sample yields over 150,000 distinct CDR3 sequences; 11% were counted once. About 12% of the sample is in the top ten clones.

The input for sequencing was PBMCs, taken before TCRalphabeta/CD19-depleted stem cell transplant. This clonotype originated in a boy aged 2 to 10 with acute myeloid leukemia, due to receive a stem cell transplant. This chain joins TRBV4-1 to TRBJ2-3; the D region possibly corresponds to TRBD1 (6 bases align). The CDR3 region has the sequence CASSQARQDSTDTQYF. The sequence in DNA is TGCGCCAGCAGCCAAGCCCGACAGGACAGCACAGATACGCAGTATTTT.